This TCR beta chain comes out of a study of T cell repertoires in cytomegalovirus infection. The wider study: Public TCR beta signature analysis indicated the presence of both CMV infection and matching HLA type.

TCRdb passed the reads through MiXCR, listing each CDR3 protein once. The repertoire holds 300,000 or so distinct CDR3 sequences, with around 10% as singletons. Study outcomes and limitations: Ex vivo, HLA-C-restricted CMV-specific TCR beta clonotypes prevailed over the rest of the response. Summed public TCR beta family frequency identified CMV carriers bearing the relevant HLA.

V dropped 6 bases and J dropped 5 bases, with 13 bases sitting between them. The CDR3 covers 14 residues. For this clonotype: The antigen remains unidentified. A much larger clone differs by one base, so this may be a read error.

The chain carries TRBV12-3 or TRBV12-4 and TRBJ1-4; tentatively, D is TRBD1 (5 bases). Sequencing used PBMCs. This clonotype was obtained from a human donor in good health (CMV status not recorded). Some clones in this sample may be carry-over from other donors' samples. CDR3 residues: CASSRGRGNEKLFF. CDR3 nucleotides: TGTGCCAGCAGCCGAGGACGGGGGAATGAAAAACTGTTTTTT.